These 20 T cell receptor beta chains originate from one sample sequenced in a study of shared clonotypes between healthy human individuals. Sequencing used immunoSEQ multiplex PCR; TCRdb keeps in-frame clones, though not all of them. The sample carries 2 million to 2.5 million clones, approximately 94% recorded once. The sequenced material came from naive CD4+ T cells sorted from blood. Regarding subset: CD45RA+ positively selected. The receptors were gathered from a man aged 18-30 years in good health.

This chain joins TRBV30 and TRBJ2-5, with D possibly TRBD1 on 5 matching bases. The CDR3 covers 13 residues. Germline assignment: CDR1 GTSNPN and CDR2 SVGIG (reference sequence). V gave up 0 bases and J gave up 0 bases, with 5 bases separating them. CDR3: CAWSVGDQETQYF. DNA of the CDR3: TGTGCCTGGAGTGTAGGGGACCAAGAGACCCAGTACTTC.

This chain joins TRBV7-9 and TRBJ2-3; 8 bases align to TRBD2. Losses at the gene ends were 1 base for V and 1 base for J; bases not matched to a gene: 7. The V gene's germline CDR1 is SEHNR and CDR2 FQNEAQ (reference sequence). The CDR3 is made up of 17 amino acids. This CDR3 is CASSLGSLAGRTDTQYF. The CDR3 nucleotides are TGTGCCAGCAGCTTAGGTAGTCTAGCGGGCCGCACAGATACGCAGTATTTT.

The chain joins TRBV25-1 to TRBJ2-7; 13 bases fit TRBD2. CDR1 is MGHDK, CDR2 SYGVNS, per germline. The CDR3 is 14 amino acids. V lost 4 bases and J lost 3; bases outside the gene matches: 0. CDR3 protein: CASSGTSGSYEQYF. As DNA, the CDR3 is TGTGCCAGCAGTGGGACTAGCGGGAGCTACGAGCAGTACTTC.

This chain joins TRBV7-9 and TRBJ2-7, with 11 positions matching TRBD2. This CDR3 is built from 15 residues. V shed 5 bases and J 5 bases; nucleotides not matched to a gene: 8. Germline CDR1 reads SEHNR; CDR2 reads FQNEAQ (reference sequence). The CDR3 DNA is TGTGCCAGCAGCCGTATAGCGGGAGGGAGCGACGAGCAGTACTTC. It codes for CASSRIAGGSDEQYF.

The V and J genes are TRBV18 and TRBJ2-5; 8 nucleotides line up with TRBD1. V dropped 1 base and J dropped 5; count of bases not matched to a gene: 9. CDR1 is KGHSH, CDR2 LQKENI, per germline. The CDR3 totals 16 residues. CDR3 coding DNA: TGTGCCAGCTCACCACGAGGCAGGGGGCTAGAGGAGACCCAGTACTTC. Encoded protein: CASSPRGRGLEETQYF.

V is TRBV27 and J is TRBJ2-5; D remains unclear. CDR3 length: 13 residues. The germline V gene encodes CDR1 MNHEY and CDR2 SMNVEV (reference sequence). V was cut by 10 bases and J by 5 bases, with 17 bases left in between. In DNA, the CDR3 is TGTGCCACCTCTCGTGGGGATTGGGAGACCCAGTACTTC. This encodes CATSRGDWETQYF.

The J gene is TRBJ2-5, the V gene TRBV5-6; the D call may be TRBD1 or TRBD2 (5 bases each). V lost 2 bases, J lost 5 bases, and 10 bases lay in between. From germline, CDR1 is SGHDT and CDR2 YYEEEE. The CDR3 totals 13 residues. The CDR3 sequence is CASSFAEGETQYF. The CDR3 coding sequence is TGTGCCAGCAGCTTCGCCGAGGGGGAGACCCAGTACTTC.

This rearrangement joins TRBV10-1 to TRBJ2-1; 8 bases are a match to TRBD2. V lost 1 base and J lost 4; bases outside the gene matches: 3. Germline V gene lookup returns CDR1 WNHNN and CDR2 SYGVQD (reference sequence). The CDR3 length is 15 residues. CDR3: CASSELAGPYNEQFF. The CDR3 nucleotides read TGCGCCAGCAGTGAGTTAGCGGGGCCTTACAATGAGCAGTTCTTC.

The chain employs TRBV28 and TRBJ1-2; unclear D gene. With 5 bases removed from V and 6 bases from J, the gap between germline ends came to 7 bases. Per the germline V gene, CDR1 is MDHEN and CDR2 is SYDVKM. The CDR3 is 11 amino acids. The CDR3 sequence: CASSHLHGYTF. CDR3 DNA sequence: TGTGCCAGCAGTCACCTCCATGGCTACACCTTC.

Of note for this clone: Other DNA sequences from this sample encode an identical CDR3 as well. This chain links TRBV19 with TRBJ1-6; possible D gene TRBD1, 6 bases. Per the germline V gene, CDR1 is LNHDA and CDR2 is SQIVND (reference sequence). This CDR3 comprises 15 residues. Trimming stripped 6 bases from V and 0 bases from J, with 9 bases between. The CDR3 protein is CASRTGSSYNSPLHF. CDR3 sequence (DNA): TGTGCCAGTAGGACAGGTAGCTCCTATAATTCACCCCTCCACTTT. The full variable domain, rest sourced from reference TRBV19 and TRBJ1-6, is DGGITQSPKYLFRKEGQNVTLSCEQNLNHDAMYWYRQDPGQGLRLIYYSQIVNDFQKGDIAEGYSVSREKKESFPLTVTSAQKNPTAFYLCASRTGSSYNSPLHFGNGTRLTVT.

This clone was observed once. V is TRBV29-1 and J is TRBJ1-1; 8 nucleotides agree with TRBD1. The CDR3 sequence is 15 residues long. J gave up 4 bases and V 7 bases, and 14 bases lay outside the gene matches. Germline V gives CDR1 SQVTM, CDR2 ANQGSEA. This chain's CDR3 is CSGLLLDREGTEAFF. DNA of the CDR3: TGCAGCGGGCTCCTTTTGGACAGGGAGGGCACTGAAGCTTTCTTT. Full variable domain (missing parts from reference TRBV29-1 and TRBJ1-1): SAVISQKPSRDICQRGTSLTIQCQVDSQVTMMFWYRQQPGQSLTLIATANQGSEATYESGFVIDKFPISRPNLTFSTLTVSNMSPEDSSIYLCSGLLLDREGTEAFFGQGTRLTVV.

This chain connects TRBV6-1 to TRBJ1-6, with D uncertain. In germline, CDR1 is MNHNS, CDR2 SASEGT. Trimming removed 5 bases at V and 13 bases at J, with 15 bases between. The CDR3 is made up of 13 amino acids. CDR3 region: CASSPGALSPLHF. The CDR3 nucleotides are TGTGCCAGCAGTCCGGGCGCTCTTTCGCCCCTCCACTTT.

The chain has TRBV20-1 and TRBJ1-1; D is ambiguous. Trimming removed 3 bases from V and 7 bases from J, with 6 bases in between. The CDR3 runs to 10 residues. Germline V lookup: CDR1 DFQATT, CDR2 SNEGSKA (reference sequence). CDR3 sequence (DNA): TGCAGTGCTAGTATTATTGAAGCTTTCTTT. Amino acids: CSASIIEAFF.

This rearrangement joins TRBV5-6 to TRBJ2-3; D call uncertain. Deletions cut 0 bases from V and 2 bases from J, with 13 bases between. CDR1 and CDR2 from the germline V gene are SGHDT and YYEEEE. The CDR3 is 16 amino acids. The CDR3 loop is CASSLEMVWATDTQYF. CDR3 in DNA: TGTGCCAGCAGCTTGGAAATGGTTTGGGCCACAGATACGCAGTATTTT.

The chain uses TRBV6-5 and TRBJ2-2, with D hard to call. The V end was cut by 2 bases, the J end by 1 base, with 8 bases between. The CDR3 covers 15 residues. Germline V gives CDR1 MNHEY, CDR2 SVGAGI. The CDR3 nucleotides read TGTGCCAGCAGTTACCGCGATTTGAACACCGGGGAGCTGTTTTTT. It yields the protein CASSYRDLNTGELFF.

This sequence joins TRBV7-8 and TRBJ2-2; 14 bases match TRBD2. The CDR3 totals 16 residues. Per the germline V gene, CDR1 is SGHVS and CDR2 is FQNEAQ. The trim removed 4 bases at V and 6 bases at J, leaving 4 bases unmatched. CDR3 sequence reads: CASSSSGLAGAGELFF. The CDR3 DNA follows: TGTGCCAGCAGCTCCTCGGGACTAGCGGGGGCCGGGGAGCTGTTTTTT.

DNA for the CDR3: TGCGCCAGCAGCCTAGGGACAGGGCTTCGCTATGGCTACACCTTC. Translating gives CASSLGTGLRYGYTF. This sequence joins TRBV5-1 and TRBJ1-2, with 9 bases aligning to TRBD1. From germline, CDR1 is SGHRS and CDR2 YFSETQ. The CDR3 extends over 15 amino acids. V was pared by 4 bases and J by 4 bases, with 8 bases of the junction left unmatched.

This clone showed up just once. The chain carries TRBV19 and TRBJ2-7; TRBD1 matches at 8 bases. The junction had 11 bases not matched to a gene; V was cut back by 7 bases and J by 3 bases. Germline loops: CDR1 LNHDA, CDR2 SQIVND (reference sequence). This CDR3 has 15 amino acids. CDR3 DNA: TGTGCCAGTACTTCCTCCGGGACAGGTAACTACGAGCAGTACTTC. This translates into CASTSSGTGNYEQYF.

V and J are TRBV5-6 and TRBJ2-5, with a possible D match to TRBD1 (6 bases). V shed 2 bases and J shed 5 bases, with 13 bases lying between them. CDR1 and CDR2 from the germline V gene are SGHDT and YYEEEE. CDR3 length: 14 amino acids. Here the CDR3 DNA reads TGTGCCAGCAGCTTCCGGGACATTTTTGAGACCCAGTACTTC. Amino acids: CASSFRDIFETQYF.

The V and J genes are TRBV7-9 and TRBJ2-7; D perhaps matches TRBD2 (6 bases). The V and J ends lost 5 bases and 6 bases respectively, with 11 bases between them. Per the germline V gene, CDR1 is SEHNR and CDR2 is FQNEAQ (reference sequence). This CDR3 comprises 12 residues. DNA for the CDR3: TGTGCCAGCAGCCTGATGGGAGGCGAGCAGTACTTC. It yields the protein CASSLMGGEQYF.